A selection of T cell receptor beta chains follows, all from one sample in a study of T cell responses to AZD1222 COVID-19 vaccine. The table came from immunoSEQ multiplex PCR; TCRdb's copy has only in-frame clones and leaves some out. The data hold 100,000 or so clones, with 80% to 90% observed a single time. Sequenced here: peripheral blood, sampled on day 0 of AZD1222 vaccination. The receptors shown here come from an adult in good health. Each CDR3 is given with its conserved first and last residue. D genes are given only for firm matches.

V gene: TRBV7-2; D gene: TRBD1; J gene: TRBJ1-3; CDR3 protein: CASSPRQGPYSGNTIYF
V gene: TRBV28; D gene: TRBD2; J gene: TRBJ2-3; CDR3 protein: CASSLWRGWTDTQYF
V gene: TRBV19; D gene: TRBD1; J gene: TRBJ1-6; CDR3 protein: CASSPDRAARGSPLHF
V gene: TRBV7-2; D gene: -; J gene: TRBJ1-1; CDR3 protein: CASSLGSGAAEAFF
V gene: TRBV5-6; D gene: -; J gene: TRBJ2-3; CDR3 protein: CASSLAESTTGTDTQYF
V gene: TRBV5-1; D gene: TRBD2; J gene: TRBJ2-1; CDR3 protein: CASRSSGGANEQFF
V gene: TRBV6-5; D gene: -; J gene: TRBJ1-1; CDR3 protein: CASSYPTKNTEAFF
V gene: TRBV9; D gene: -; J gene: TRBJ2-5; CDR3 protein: CASSVELGGVETQYF
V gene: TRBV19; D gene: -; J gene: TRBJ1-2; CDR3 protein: CASSIGQGANYGYTF
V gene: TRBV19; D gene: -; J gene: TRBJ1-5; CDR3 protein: CASSPRGAQFNQPQHF
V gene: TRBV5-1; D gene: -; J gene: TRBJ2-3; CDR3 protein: CASSHGADTQYF
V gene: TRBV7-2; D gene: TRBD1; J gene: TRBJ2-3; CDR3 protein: CASSFETGLGTDTQYF
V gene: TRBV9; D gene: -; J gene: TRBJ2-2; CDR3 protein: CASSVVGGRSTGELFF
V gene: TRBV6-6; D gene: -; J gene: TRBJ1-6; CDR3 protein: CASSYSTGTGNSPLHF
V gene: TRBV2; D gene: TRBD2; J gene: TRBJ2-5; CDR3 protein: CASRTSGGNQETQYF
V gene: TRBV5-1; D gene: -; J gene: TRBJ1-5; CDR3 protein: CASSPGRNSNQPQHF
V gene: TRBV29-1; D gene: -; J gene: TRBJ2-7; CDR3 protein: CSVYRDKYEQYF
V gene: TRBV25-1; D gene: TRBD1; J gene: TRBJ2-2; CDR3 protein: CASSELDRETGELFF
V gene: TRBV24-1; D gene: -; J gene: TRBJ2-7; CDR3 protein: CATSDDGPYEQYF
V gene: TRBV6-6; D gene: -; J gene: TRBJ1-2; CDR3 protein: CASKIHYGYTF
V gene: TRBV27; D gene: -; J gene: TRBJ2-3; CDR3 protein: CASSFPTNRLRIGARMITDTQYF
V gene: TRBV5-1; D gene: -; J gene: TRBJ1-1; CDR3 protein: CASSLGDSGAFF
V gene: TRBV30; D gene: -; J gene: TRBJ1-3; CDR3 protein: CAWSVLRTSGNTIYF
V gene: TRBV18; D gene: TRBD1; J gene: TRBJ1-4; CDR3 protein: CASSSGTALFF
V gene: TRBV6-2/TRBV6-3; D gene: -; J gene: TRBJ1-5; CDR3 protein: CASSTPGHGGQPQHF
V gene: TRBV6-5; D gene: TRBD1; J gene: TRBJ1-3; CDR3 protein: CATKLQQGAGYTIYF
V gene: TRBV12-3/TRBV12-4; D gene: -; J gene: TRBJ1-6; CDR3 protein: CASSLYQNSPLHF
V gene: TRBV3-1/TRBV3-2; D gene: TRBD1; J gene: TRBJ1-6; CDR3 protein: CASSHPQGTENSPLHF
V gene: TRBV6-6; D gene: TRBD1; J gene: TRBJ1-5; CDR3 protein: CASSRRTGSAFGNQPQHF
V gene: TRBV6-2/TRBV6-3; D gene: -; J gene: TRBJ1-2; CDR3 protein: CASSARPEQRNYGYTF
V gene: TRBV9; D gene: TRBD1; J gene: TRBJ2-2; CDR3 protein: CASSFRDRASGELFF
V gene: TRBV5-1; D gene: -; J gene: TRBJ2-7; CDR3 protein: CASSPTGLSYEQYF
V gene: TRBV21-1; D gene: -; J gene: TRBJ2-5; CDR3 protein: CASSKPRNSQETQYF
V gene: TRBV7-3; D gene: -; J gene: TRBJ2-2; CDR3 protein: CASSLRRGNTGELFF
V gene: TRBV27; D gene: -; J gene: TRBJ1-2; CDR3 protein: CASSRTGTTGLYGYTF
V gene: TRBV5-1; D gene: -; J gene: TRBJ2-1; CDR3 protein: CASSFASGSYNEQFF
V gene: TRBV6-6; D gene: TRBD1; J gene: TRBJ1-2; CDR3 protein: CASNRGQANYGYTF
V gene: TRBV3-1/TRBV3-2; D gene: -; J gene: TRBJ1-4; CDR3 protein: CASSRRGTQGNEKLFF
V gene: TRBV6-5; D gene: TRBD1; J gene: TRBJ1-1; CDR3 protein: CATFGRGLMNTEAFF
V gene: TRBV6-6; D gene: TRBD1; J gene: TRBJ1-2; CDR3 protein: CASSTPGQGAGYTF
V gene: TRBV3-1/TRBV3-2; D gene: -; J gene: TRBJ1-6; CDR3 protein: CASSPGNSPLHF
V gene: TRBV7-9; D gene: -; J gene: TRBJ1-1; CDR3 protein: CASSFVSGAEAFF
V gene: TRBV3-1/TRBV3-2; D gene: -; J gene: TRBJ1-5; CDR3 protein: CASSQDVGVGQPQHF
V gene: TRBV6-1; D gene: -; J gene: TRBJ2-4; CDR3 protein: CASSDPTGLGSIQYF
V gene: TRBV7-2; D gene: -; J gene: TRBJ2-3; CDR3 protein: CASSPRFVRDTQYF
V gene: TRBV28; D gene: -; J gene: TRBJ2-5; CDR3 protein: CASTGPAGREYF
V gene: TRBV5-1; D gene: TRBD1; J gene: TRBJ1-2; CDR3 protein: CASSFGTDYGYTF
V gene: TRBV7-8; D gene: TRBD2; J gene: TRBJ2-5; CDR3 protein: CASSLAIAGGPWETQYF
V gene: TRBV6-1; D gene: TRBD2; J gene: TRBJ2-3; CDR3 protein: CASSPERGRTDTQYF
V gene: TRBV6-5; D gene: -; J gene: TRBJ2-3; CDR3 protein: CASSVDGASTDTQYF
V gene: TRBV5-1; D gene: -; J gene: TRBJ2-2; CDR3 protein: CASRMTANTGELFF
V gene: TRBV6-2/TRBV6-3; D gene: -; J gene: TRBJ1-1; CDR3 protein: CASSYMGYTEAFF
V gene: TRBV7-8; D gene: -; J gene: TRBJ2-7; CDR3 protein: CASSFFTGYEQYF
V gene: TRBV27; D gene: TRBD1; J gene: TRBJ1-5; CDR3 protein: CASSLGPDRGNQPQHF
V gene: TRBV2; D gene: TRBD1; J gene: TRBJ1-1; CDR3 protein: CASSPSGTGNTEAFF
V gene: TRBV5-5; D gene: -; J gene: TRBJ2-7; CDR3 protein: CASSLEARGGYEQYF
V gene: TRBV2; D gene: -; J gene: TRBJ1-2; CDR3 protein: CASRESNYGYTF
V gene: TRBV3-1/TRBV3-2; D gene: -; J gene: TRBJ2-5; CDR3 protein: CASRLAGSPGTQYF
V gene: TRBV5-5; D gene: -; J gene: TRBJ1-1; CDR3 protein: CASSFTGIAINTEAFF